A single sample is the source of the 7 T cell receptor beta chains below, sequenced in a study of blood T cell repertoires in COVID-19. The assay was immunoSEQ multiplex PCR, and TCRdb's table has in-frame clones only and misses some. The sample lists around 200,000 clones; roughly four fifths were seen once. Sequences were obtained from peripheral blood. The receptors originated from a woman in her 40s with acute or convalescent COVID-19.

This clone was recorded only once. The rearrangement joins TRBV15 to TRBJ2-1; 9 positions agree with TRBD1. V lost 10 bases, J lost 3 bases, and 13 bases stayed unmatched. Germline CDR1 and CDR2: LNHNV and YYDKDF (reference sequence). The CDR3 spans 16 residues. The CDR3 loop is CASGTYTGGFYNEQFF. CDR3 DNA: TGTGCCAGCGGAACTTATACAGGGGGCTTCTACAATGAGCAGTTCTTC.

This clone was recorded a few times. The chain recombines TRBV6-4 with TRBJ2-2; TRBD1 aligns across 8 bases. V was clipped by 2 bases and J by 4 bases; unmatched bases: 3. From germline, CDR1 is MRHNA and CDR2 SNTAGT. This CDR3 is built from 15 residues. The CDR3 DNA reads TGTGCCAGCAGTGACCAGGGGGCAAGCACCGGGGAGCTGTTTTTT. Residues: CASSDQGASTGELFF.

The V call is TRBV28, the J call TRBJ1-3; possibly TRBD1 for D (5 bases). Germline loops: CDR1 MDHEN, CDR2 SYDVKM. CDR3 length: 14 amino acids. Trimming took off 6 bases at V and 0 bases at J, with 9 bases between the two ends. The CDR3 region has the DNA TGTGCCAGCAGGATACAGGTCTCTGGAAACACCATATATTTT. Protein product: CASRIQVSGNTIYF.

The V call is TRBV6-1, the J call TRBJ1-6, with D perhaps matching TRBD1 (6 bases). Germline CDR1 MNHNS, CDR2 SASEGT. The ends were cut back, 2 bases at V and 7 bases at J, with 12 bases in the middle. The CDR3 is 15 amino acids. CDR3 residues: CASSEQVQGNSPLHF. The CDR3 coding sequence is TGTGCCAGCAGTGAACAGGTTCAGGGGAATTCACCCCTCCACTTT.

The rearrangement joins TRBV11-2 to TRBJ1-4; 7 nucleotides align to TRBD1. CDR3 length equals 16 residues. After removal of 2 bases from V and 6 bases from J, the junction contained 9 bases not matched to a gene. CDR1 and CDR2 (germline): SGHAT, FQNNGV. DNA of the CDR3: TGTGCCAGCAGCTTATTTAGGGGGCAGGGCGATGAAAAACTGTTTTTT. Its protein is CASSLFRGQGDEKLFF.

This clone was picked up one time. The V and J genes are TRBV29-1 and TRBJ2-7, with TRBD2 as a possible D gene (6 bases). V lost 5 bases, J lost 6 bases, and 14 bases lay in between. The V gene's germline CDR1 is SQVTM and CDR2 ANQGSEA. The CDR3 runs to 12 residues. This CDR3 is CSVLGGTGEQYF. CDR3 in DNA: TGCAGCGTTTTGGGCGGGACGGGCGAGCAGTACTTC.

This clone was detected only a few times. This rearrangement joins TRBV7-9 to TRBJ2-1; weak D call: TRBD2 (6 bases). Trimming stripped 11 bases from V and 3 bases from J, with 14 bases between. Germline values: CDR1 SEHNR, CDR2 FQNEAQ (reference sequence). The CDR3 is made up of 13 amino acids. The CDR3 coding sequence is TGTGCCGGCTCGACTAGTAACTACAATGAGCAGTTCTTC. Residues: CAGSTSNYNEQFF. Full variable domain (rest looked up from reference TRBV7-9 and TRBJ2-1): DTGVSQNPRHKITKRGQNVTFRCDPISEHNRLYWYRQTLGQGPEFLTYFQNEAQLEKSRLLSDRFSAERPKGSFSTLEIQRTEQGDSAMYLCAGSTSNYNEQFFGPGTRLTVL.